The T cell receptor beta chain described here comes from a study of T cells in Graves' hyperthyroidism and ophthalmopathy. Study information: Blood was drawn when the patient was first diagnosed and still untreated. Study-wide results and limits: Ophthalmopathy was distinguished from stable hyperthyroidism by 13 V-J signatures. Among clonotypes expanded in thyroid above 0.001, most were also found in blood.

This clonotype appeared a few times. What it binds is not known. What was amplified from RNA transcripts were TCR beta CDR3 regions. Using the HTBI primer set, a first-round RT-PCR was run on the TCR CDR3. TCRdb re-called the multiplex PCR reads through MiXCR, storing one row per CDR3 protein. This sample has fewer than 550,000 distinct CDR3 sequences, with about 15% found just once. V lost 4 bases, J lost 0 bases, and 8 bases stayed unmatched. The CDR3 extends over 15 amino acids. The germline V gene has CDR1 DFQATT and CDR2 SNEGSKA (reference sequence). Graves' hyperthyroidism was deemed stable absent ophthalmopathy progression within 18 months.

This clonotype originated in a woman under 30 with Graves' hyperthyroidism. Sequenced material: blood. V and J are TRBV20-1 and TRBJ1-1; 7 nucleotides align to TRBD1. In DNA, the CDR3 is TGCAGTGCTAAGGGACAGAATATCATGAACACTGAAGCTTTCTTT. Its protein is CSAKGQNIMNTEAFF.